This TCR beta chain is drawn from a study of neoadjuvant anti-PD-1 for oral cavity cancer. Whole-study context: Nivolumab at 3 mg/kg was mostly given biweekly, three to four doses, pre-surgery.

Germline assignment: CDR1 SGDLS and CDR2 YYNGEE. The CDR3 sequence is 13 residues long. V lost 0 bases and J 0 bases, leaving 3 bases between the germline ends. TCRdb keeps only in-frame clones here, not all; method: immunoSEQ multiplex PCR. The table shows around 70,000 clones, with roughly 84% occurring only once. The time point is: after neoadjuvant nivolumab, at surgical resection. The chain couples TRBV9 to TRBJ1-1; D is ambiguous. The clonotype was recovered from a person aged 35-79 years with oral cavity squamous cell carcinoma. Sequenced here: PBMCs, sampled after nivolumab (anti-PD-1) treatment. DNA of the CDR3: TGTGCCAGCAGCGTAGAAGTGAACACTGAAGCTTTCTTT. Translated, it gives CASSVEVNTEAFF.